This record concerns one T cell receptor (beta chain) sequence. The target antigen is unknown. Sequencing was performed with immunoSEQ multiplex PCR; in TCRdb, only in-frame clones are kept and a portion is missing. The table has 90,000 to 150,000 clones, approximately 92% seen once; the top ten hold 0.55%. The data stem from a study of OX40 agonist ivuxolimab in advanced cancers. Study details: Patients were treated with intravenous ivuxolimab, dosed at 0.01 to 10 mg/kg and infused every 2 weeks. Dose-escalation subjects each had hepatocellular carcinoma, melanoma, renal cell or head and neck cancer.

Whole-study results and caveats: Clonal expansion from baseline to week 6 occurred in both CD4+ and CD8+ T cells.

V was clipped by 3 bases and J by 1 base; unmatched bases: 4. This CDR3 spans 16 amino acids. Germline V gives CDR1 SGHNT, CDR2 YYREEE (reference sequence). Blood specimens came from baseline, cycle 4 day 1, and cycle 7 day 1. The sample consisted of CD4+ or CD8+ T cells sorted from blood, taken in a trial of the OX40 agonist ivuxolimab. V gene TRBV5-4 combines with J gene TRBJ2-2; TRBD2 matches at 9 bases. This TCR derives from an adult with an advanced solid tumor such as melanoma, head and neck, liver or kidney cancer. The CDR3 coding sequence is TGTGCCAGCAGCTCAAAGCGGGGGGAGAACACCGGGGAGCTGTTTTTT. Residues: CASSSKRGENTGELFF.